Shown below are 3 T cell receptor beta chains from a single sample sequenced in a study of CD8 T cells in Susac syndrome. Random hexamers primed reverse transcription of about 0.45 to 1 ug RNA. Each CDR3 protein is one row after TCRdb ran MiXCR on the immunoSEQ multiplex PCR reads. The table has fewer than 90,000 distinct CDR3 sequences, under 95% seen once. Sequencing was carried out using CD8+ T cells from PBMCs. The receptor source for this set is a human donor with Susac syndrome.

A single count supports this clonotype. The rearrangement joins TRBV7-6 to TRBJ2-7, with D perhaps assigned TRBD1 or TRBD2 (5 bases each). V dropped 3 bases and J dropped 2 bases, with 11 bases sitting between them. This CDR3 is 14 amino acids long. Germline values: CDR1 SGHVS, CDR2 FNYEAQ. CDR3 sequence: CASSFDEGPYEQYF. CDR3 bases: TGTGCCAGCAGCTTTGACGAGGGACCCTACGAGCAGTACTTC.

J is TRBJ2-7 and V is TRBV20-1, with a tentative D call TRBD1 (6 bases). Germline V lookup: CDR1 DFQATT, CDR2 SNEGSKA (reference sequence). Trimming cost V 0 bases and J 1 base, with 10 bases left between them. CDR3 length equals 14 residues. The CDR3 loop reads CSARDQGFSYEQYF. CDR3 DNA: TGCAGTGCTAGAGATCAGGGGTTTTCCTACGAGCAGTACTTC.

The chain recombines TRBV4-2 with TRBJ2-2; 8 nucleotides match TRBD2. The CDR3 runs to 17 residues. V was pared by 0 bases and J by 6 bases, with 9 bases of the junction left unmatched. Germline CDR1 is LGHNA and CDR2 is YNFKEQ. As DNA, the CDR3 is TGTGCCAGCAGCCAAGAGTGGTTAGCGGGGCATCCCGGGGAGCTGTTTTTT. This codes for CASSQEWLAGHPGELFF.